This TCR beta chain was captured in a study of shared clonotypes between healthy human individuals (dated by TCRdb to 2018 to 2021). For the study in its entirety: A couple of women and a few men aged 18 to 49 years were included in the cohort. To increase sequencing depth and limit assay-specific biases, TCR repertoire library preparation and sequencing were carried out by different laboratories using diverse techniques. For each donor, CD4 naive and CD4 memory were each given three plates, CD8 naive was given two plates, and CD8 memory was given one plate. To estimate repertoire size and how much clonotypes are shared between individuals, the study performed deep sequencing of blood TCR repertoires from roughly five healthy adults. Per donor, leukapheresis produced somewhere between about 0.9 and 9.5 billion PBMCs.

The CDR3 runs 11 amino acids, cysteine and phenylalanine included. Here the CDR3 DNA is all that survives: 33 bases in frame from base 1. On this clone: The antigen this receptor binds is unknown. It has no much larger one-base neighbor in the sample; base qualities were not kept.

Using the deep immunoSEQ assay, multiplex PCR amplified TCR CDR3 regions from genomic DNA. For each cell subset, the extracted genomic DNA was distributed evenly across all wells of several immunoSEQ 96-well plates, and each plate served as one replicate. For sorted subsets, about 210 ng of genomic DNA, equivalent to 25,000 to 30,000 T cell genomes, went into each replicate PCR. Purified libraries were quantified with a Qubit 3.0 fluorometer, sized on a Bioanalyzer 2100, and re-quantified with the KAPA Library Quantification kit. Every immunoSEQ 96-well plate was sequenced on a separate single-read 150-cycle Illumina NextSeq 550 flow cell. On the authors' methods: Because only junctional sequences without quality scores were contained in the immunoSEQ output, filtering matching that applied to full-length reads could not be performed. To assign V/J genes and CDR3, sequences were annotated against IMGT germline references using PyIR, a Python wrapper for IgBLAST v1.9. Reads were filtered out if the reads had weak V/J assignments (E-value above 1e-6), no CDR3, stop codons, out-of-frame junctions, or ambiguous translated residues. V3J clonotypes were defined as sequences sharing an identical inferred V gene, J gene, and CDR3 amino acid sequence. To compute the percentage overlap between repertoires, the number of shared unique clonotypes was divided by the size of the smaller repertoire. RTK rarefaction, the Chao1 estimator, and Recon v2.1 estimates of unobserved clonotypes were used to assess repertoire richness. Generation probabilities for all TCRbeta clonotypes obtained by the gDNA method from four donors were computed using OLGA. This immuneACCESS table, as held by TCRdb, lists in-frame sequences with V and J called but not all clones. Of the missing ones, under half trace to an unresolved V gene in checked studies; the others have no known cause. The V and J calls and clone size are taken from that table; D and trimming were inferred from the DNA. For this sample the table gives about 2.1 million clones, of which 80% to 95% were detected only once. Around 1.7% of the sample rests with the top ten.

General conclusions and limits of the study: Pairwise subsampling led to the expectation that sequencing depth would affect the degree of clonotype sharing among donors. The genetic and exposure-history diversity represented was limited by the small number of donors. Across a few donors, approximately 5% of naive CD4, approximately 3.6% of naive CD8, 2% to 2.5% of memory CD4, and about 0.4% of memory CD8 clonotypes were shared. Estimated clonotype richness was generally larger for naive than for memory subsets. Incomplete sequencing was indicated by rarefaction of sorted-subset datasets, despite the large sequencing depth. Only blood was sampled, and tissue TCR repertoires likely differ from those in blood. Compared with non-shared clonotypes, clonotypes shared by all four sorted-subset donors had higher generation probabilities.

CD8 naive samples consisted of CD45RO-negative cells that were positively selected for CCR7, yielding a CD45RA+CCR7+ population without TemRA cells. The donors were healthy, HIV-negative adults who had no recently reported acute infections or vaccinations. All donors were Caucasian adults living in Nashville, Tennessee, USA. Blood was obtained by leukapheresis, after which PBMCs were separated by Ficoll-Histopaque density gradient centrifugation and cryopreserved in liquid nitrogen vapor phase. Analytical flow cytometry was used to check the purity and quantity of every magnetically sorted T cell population. Genomic DNA was isolated from each sorted fraction and quantified by UV absorbance on a Nanodrop 2000c.

This clonotype was obtained from a man aged 18 to 30 in good health. Some clones in this sample may be carry-over from other donors' samples. The source material was naive CD8+ T cells from PBMCs. The intended sense of this specimen's cell subset or site label: CD45RA+CCR7+. The rearranged chain carries TRBV21-1 and TRBJ2-1; TRBD2 is the table's D call and was not checked against the DNA. TRBV21-1 is shown as a pseudogene. The CDR3: CASRLAGQQFF. The nucleotide sequence reads as follows: TGTGCCAGCCGACTAGCGGGTCAGCAGTTCTTC.